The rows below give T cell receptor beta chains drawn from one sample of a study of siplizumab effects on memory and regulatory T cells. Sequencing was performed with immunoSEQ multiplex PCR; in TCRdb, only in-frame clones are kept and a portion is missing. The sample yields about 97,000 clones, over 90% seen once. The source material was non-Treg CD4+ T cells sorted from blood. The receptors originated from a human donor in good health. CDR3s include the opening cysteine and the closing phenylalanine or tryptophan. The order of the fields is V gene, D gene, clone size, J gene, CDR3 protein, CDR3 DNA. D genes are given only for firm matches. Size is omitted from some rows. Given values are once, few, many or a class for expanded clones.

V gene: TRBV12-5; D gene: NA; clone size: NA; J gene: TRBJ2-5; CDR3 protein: CASGPGQGRETQYF; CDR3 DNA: TGTGCTAGTGGTCCGGGGCAGGGCCGGGAGACCCAGTACTTC
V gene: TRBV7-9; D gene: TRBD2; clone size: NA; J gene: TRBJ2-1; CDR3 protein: CASSLVFSLAGVSEQFF; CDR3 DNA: TGTGCCAGCAGCTTAGTTTTTAGTCTAGCGGGAGTATCCGAGCAGTTCTTC
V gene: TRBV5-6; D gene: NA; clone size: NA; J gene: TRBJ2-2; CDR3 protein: CASSLVGSASSNTGELFF; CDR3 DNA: TGTGCCAGCAGCTTGGTTGGCTCTGCGAGCTCGAACACCGGGGAGCTGTTTTTT
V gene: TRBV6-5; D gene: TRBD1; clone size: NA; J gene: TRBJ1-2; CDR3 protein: CASSRQGQGNYGYTF; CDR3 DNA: TGTGCCAGCAGTCGGCAGGGACAGGGGAACTATGGCTACACCTTC
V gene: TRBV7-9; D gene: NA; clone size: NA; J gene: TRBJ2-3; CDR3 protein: CASSDRTLDTQYF; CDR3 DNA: TGTGCCAGCAGCGATAGGACACTCGATACGCAGTATTTT
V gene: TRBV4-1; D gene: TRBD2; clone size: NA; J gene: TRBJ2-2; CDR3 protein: CASRPSGGENTGELFF; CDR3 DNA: TGCGCCAGCAGACCCTCGGGGGGTGAGAACACCGGGGAGCTGTTTTTT
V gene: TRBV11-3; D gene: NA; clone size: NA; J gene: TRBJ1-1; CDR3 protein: CASSLDSSVNTEAFF; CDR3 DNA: TGTGCCAGCAGCTTAGATTCTTCAGTTAACACTGAAGCTTTCTTT
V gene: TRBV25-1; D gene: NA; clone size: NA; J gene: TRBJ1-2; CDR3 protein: CASSERTDSAYTF; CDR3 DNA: TGTGCCAGCAGTGAACGGACGGACTCGGCCTACACCTTC
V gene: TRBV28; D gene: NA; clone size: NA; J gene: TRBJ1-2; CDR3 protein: CASTGDTYGYTF; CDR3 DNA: TGTGCCAGCACAGGGGACACCTATGGCTACACCTTC
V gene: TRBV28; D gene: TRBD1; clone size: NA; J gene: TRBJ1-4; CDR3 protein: CATATGWSEKLFF; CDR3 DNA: TGTGCCACCGCGACAGGGTGGAGTGAAAAACTGTTTTTT
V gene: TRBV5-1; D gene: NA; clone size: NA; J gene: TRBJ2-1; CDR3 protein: CASSRYRAADEQFF; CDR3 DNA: TGCGCCAGCAGCCGTTACAGGGCGGCAGATGAGCAGTTCTTC
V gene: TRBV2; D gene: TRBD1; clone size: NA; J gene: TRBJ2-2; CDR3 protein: CASSRDRASNTGELFF; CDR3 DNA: TGTGCCAGCAGCCGCGACAGGGCCTCGAACACCGGGGAGCTGTTTTTT
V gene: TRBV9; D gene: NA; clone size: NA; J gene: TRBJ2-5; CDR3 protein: CASSVGPGLETQYF; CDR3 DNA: TGTGCCAGCAGCGTAGGTCCGGGGTTGGAGACCCAGTACTTC
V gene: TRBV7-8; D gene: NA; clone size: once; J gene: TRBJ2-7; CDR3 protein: CASSLSGGLYEQYF; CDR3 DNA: TGTGCCAGCAGCCTTAGTGGGGGGTTGTACGAGCAGTACTTC
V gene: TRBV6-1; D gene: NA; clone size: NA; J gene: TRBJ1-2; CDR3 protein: CASSYLGTVYGYTF; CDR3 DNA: TGTGCCAGCTCGTACCTAGGAACAGTCTATGGCTACACCTTC
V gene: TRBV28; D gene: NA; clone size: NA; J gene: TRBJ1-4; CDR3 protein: CASSLSGASNEKLFF; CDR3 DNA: TGTGCCAGCAGTTTAAGCGGGGCGTCTAATGAAAAACTGTTTTTT
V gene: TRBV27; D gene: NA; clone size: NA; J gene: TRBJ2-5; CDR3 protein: CASSLSPHEQETQYF; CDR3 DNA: TGTGCCAGCAGTTTATCCCCCCACGAACAAGAGACCCAGTACTTC
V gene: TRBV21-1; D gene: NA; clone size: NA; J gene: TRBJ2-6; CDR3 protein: CASSSSRRSGANVLTF; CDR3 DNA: TGTGCCAGCAGCAGCAGTAGGAGGTCTGGGGCCAACGTCCTGACTTTC
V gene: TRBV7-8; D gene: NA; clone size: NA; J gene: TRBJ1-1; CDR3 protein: CASSLAFRGPNTEAFF; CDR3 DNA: TGTGCCAGCAGCTTAGCGTTCCGGGGGCCGAACACTGAAGCTTTCTTT
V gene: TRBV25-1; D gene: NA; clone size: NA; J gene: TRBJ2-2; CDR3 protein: CASSERFAVGKLFF; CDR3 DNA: TGTGCCAGCAGTGAAAGGTTTGCGGTCGGTAAGCTGTTTTTT
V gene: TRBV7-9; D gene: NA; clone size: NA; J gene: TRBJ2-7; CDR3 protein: CASSLGGLALFYEQYF; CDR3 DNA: TGTGCCAGCAGCTTAGGAGGTCTAGCATTGTTCTACGAGCAGTACTTC
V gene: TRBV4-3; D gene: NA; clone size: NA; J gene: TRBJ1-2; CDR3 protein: CASTGQGYGYTF; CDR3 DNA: TGCGCCAGCACCGGCCAGGGGTATGGCTACACCTTC
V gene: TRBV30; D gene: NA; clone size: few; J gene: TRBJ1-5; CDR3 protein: CAWSDGQNQPQHF; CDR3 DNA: TGTGCCTGGAGTGATGGTCAGAATCAGCCCCAGCATTTT
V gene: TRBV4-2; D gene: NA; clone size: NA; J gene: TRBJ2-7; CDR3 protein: CASSQLTGEKQYF; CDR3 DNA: TGTGCCAGCAGCCAACTGACGGGGGAGAAGCAGTACTTC
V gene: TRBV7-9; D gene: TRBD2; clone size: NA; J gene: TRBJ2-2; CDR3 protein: CASSLVLAGTGELFF; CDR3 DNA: TGTGCCAGCAGCTTAGTTCTAGCGGGCACCGGGGAGCTGTTTTTT
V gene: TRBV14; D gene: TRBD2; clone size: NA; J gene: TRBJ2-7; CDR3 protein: CASSRSLASGSYEQYF; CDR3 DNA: TGTGCCAGCAGCCGATCCCTCGCTAGCGGGAGCTACGAGCAGTACTTC
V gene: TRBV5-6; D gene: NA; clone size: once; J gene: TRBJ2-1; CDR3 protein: CASSTLRETRYNEQFF; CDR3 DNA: TGTGCCAGCAGCACGCTACGGGAGACCAGATACAATGAGCAGTTCTTC
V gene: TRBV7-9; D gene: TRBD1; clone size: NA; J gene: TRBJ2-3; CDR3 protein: CASRRDRGTSTDTQYF; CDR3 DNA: TGTGCCAGCAGACGTGACAGGGGAACTAGCACAGATACGCAGTATTTT
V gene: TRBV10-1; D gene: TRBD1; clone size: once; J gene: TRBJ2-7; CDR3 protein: CASSAGTGVYEQYF; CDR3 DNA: TGCGCCAGCAGTGCGGGGACAGGGGTTTACGAGCAGTACTTC
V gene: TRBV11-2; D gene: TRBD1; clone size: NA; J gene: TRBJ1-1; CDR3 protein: CASSPEARGQDTEAFF; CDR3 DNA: TGTGCCAGCAGCCCCGAAGCCAGGGGGCAGGACACTGAAGCTTTCTTT
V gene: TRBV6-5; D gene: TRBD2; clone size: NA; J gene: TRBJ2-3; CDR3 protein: CASSYSRERTDTQYF; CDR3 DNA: TGTGCCAGCAGTTACTCGCGGGAGAGGACAGATACGCAGTATTTT
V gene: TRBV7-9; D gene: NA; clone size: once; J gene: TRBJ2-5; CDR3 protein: CASSIRSQETQYF; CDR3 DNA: TGTGCCAGCAGCATCAGGAGTCAAGAGACCCAGTACTTC
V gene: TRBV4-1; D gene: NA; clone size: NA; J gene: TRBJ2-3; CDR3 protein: CASSQMGAALPVYF; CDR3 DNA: TGCGCCAGCAGCCAAATGGGAGCAGCGCTCCCTGTGTATTTT
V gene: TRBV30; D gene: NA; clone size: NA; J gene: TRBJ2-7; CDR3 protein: CAWSPYEQYF; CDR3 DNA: TGTGCCTGGAGTCCCTACGAGCAGTACTTC
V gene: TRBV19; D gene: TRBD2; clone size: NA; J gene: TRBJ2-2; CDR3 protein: CASSPRTSGSWTGELFF; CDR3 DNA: TGTGCCAGTAGTCCACGGACTAGCGGGAGCTGGACCGGGGAGCTGTTTTTT
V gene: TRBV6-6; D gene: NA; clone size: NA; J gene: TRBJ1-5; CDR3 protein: CASSQGYSNQPQHF; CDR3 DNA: TGTGCCAGCAGCCAAGGTTATAGCAATCAGCCCCAGCATTTT
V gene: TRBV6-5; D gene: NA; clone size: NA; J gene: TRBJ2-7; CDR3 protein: CASSYNGGLEQYF; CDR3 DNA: TGTGCCAGCAGTTACAATGGGGGGCTCGAGCAGTACTTC
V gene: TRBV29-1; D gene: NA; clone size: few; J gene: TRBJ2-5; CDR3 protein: CSVNEGPTQETQYF; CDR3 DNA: TGCAGCGTCAACGAGGGTCCCACCCAAGAGACCCAGTACTTC
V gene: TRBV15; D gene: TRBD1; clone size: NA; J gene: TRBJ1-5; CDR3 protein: CATSRGLIDRGRFQPQHF; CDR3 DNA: TGTGCCACCAGCAGAGGTCTCATTGACAGGGGGAGGTTTCAGCCCCAGCATTTT
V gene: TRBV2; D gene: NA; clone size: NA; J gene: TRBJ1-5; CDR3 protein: CASSEEGGLSNQPQHF; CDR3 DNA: TGTGCCAGCAGTGAAGAAGGGGGTTTGAGCAATCAGCCCCAGCATTTT
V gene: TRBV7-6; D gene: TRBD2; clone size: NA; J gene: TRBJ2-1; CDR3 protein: CASSPPRGGEQFF; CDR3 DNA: TGTGCCAGCAGCCCCCCCCGGGGGGGTGAGCAGTTCTTC